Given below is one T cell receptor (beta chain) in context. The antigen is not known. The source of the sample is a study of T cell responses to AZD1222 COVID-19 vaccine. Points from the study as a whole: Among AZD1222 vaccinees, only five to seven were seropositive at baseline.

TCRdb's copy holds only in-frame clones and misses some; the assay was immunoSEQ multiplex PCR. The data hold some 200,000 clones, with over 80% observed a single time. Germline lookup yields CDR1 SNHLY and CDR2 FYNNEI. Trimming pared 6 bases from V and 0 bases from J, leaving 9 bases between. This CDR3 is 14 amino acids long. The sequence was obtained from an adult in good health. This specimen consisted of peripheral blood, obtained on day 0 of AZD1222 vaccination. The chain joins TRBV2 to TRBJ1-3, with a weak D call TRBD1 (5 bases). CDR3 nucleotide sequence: TGTGCCAGCAGGGGGCCCAGCTCTGGAAACACCATATATTTT. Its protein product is CASRGPSSGNTIYF.